A single sample is the source of the 15 T cell receptor beta chains below, sequenced in a study of shared clonotypes between healthy human individuals (dated by TCRdb to 2019 to 2021). The library relied on the immunoSEQ multiplex PCR assay. Imported from immuneACCESS, the table was reduced by TCRdb to in-frame sequences with V and J called. These copies leave out some clones; in studies compared against another copy, an unresolved V gene accounts for under half, and the cause of the remainder is not known. Here the sample has 900,000 to 1,200,000 clones; 78% occur a single time. The ten top clones hold 0.55% to 0.7% of the sample. The sample was memory CD4+ T cells from PBMCs. The intended sense of this specimen's cell subset or site label: CD45RA-negative fraction. The receptors were sampled from a man younger than 30 in good health. Some clones in this sample may be carry-over from other donors' samples.

This clone was detected only a few times. The gene calls are TRBV6-6 and TRBJ1-5; D not resolved. Per germline, CDR1 MNHNY and CDR2 SVGAGI (reference sequence). The CDR3 totals 11 residues. V gave up 6 bases and J gave up 11 bases, with 11 bases separating them. This CDR3 is CASSPNLSQHF. Written as DNA, the CDR3 is TGTGCCAGCAGCCCGAATTTGTCCCAGCATTTT.

The V and J genes are TRBV9 and TRBJ2-5, with a weak D call TRBD2 (5 bases). The CDR3 totals 15 residues. The V gene's germline CDR1 is SGDLS and CDR2 YYNGEE. V was pared by 7 bases and J by 5 bases, with 21 bases between. CDR3 amino acids: CASALEGLTGETQYF. The CDR3 DNA sequence: TGTGCCAGCGCCTTGGAAGGACTTACGGGGGAGACCCAGTACTTC.

This sequence joins TRBV27 and TRBJ1-2, with 9 bases that match TRBD1. CDR1 is MNHEY, CDR2 SMNVEV, per germline (reference sequence). Trimming removed 6 bases from V and 6 bases from J; junction bases left unmatched: 8. The CDR3 sequence is 14 residues long. The CDR3 DNA reads TGTGCCAGCAGCCCTAGGACAGGGGAGAATGGCTACACCTTC. It is translated as CASSPRTGENGYTF.

The chain recombines TRBV5-1 with TRBJ2-1, with no clear D. The V gene's germline CDR1 is SGHRS and CDR2 YFSETQ. V was trimmed by 4 bases and J by 4 bases, leaving 3 bases between them. The CDR3 has 11 residues. The CDR3 bases are TGCGCCAGCAGCGTATACAATGAGCAGTTCTTC. Translation gives CASSVYNEQFF.

This chain connects TRBV4-2 to TRBJ2-2; TRBD1 agrees at 12 bases. The CDR3 totals 15 residues. CDR1 and CDR2 (germline): LGHNA, YNFKEQ. V lost 8 bases to trimming and J lost 4 bases; unmatched junction nucleotides: 5. The CDR3 coding sequence is TGTGCCAGCCGGGACAGGGGGCAGGGCACCGGGGAGCTGTTTTTT. Its protein is CASRDRGQGTGELFF.

This clone occurred many times. This chain uses TRBV30 with TRBJ1-5; TRBD1 is a possible D gene (5 bases). Germline V gives CDR1 GTSNPN, CDR2 SVGIG (reference sequence). V dropped 7 bases and J dropped 4 bases, with 11 bases sitting between them. The CDR3 loop spans 12 amino acids. The CDR3 here is CASGRENQPQHF. CDR3 bases: TGTGCCTCGGGACGGGAGAATCAGCCCCAGCATTTT.

A remark on this clone: A far larger clone is off by one base, so a read error is likely. Additional DNA sequences in this sample encode the identical CDR3. The rearrangement joins TRBV4-2 to TRBJ1-3; D is ambiguous. Per the germline V gene, CDR1 is LGHNA and CDR2 is YNFKEQ. The length of the CDR3 is 13 residues. The CDR3 loop reads CASSQAHGNTIYF. The CDR3 bases are TGTGCCAGCAGCCAAGCCCACGGAAACACCATATATTTC.

The DNA for the CDR3 is TGCGCCAGCAGCTTGGGGCAGGCGAGCTCCTACAATGAGCAGTTCTTC. Its translation: CASSLGQASSYNEQFF. The rearrangement links TRBV5-1 to TRBJ2-1; D call uncertain. The CDR3 spans 16 residues. V was cut by 0 bases and J by 0 bases, with 10 bases left in between. Germline-derived CDR1 and CDR2 are SGHRS and YFSETQ.

The chain employs TRBV11-1 and TRBJ2-1; perhaps TRBD2 as D (6 bases). V was cut by 4 bases and J by 9 bases, with 13 bases left in between. Germline CDR1 SGHAT, CDR2 FQDESV (reference sequence). There are 13 residues in the CDR3. This CDR3 is CASSSTFGGEQFF. DNA for the CDR3: TGTGCCAGCAGCTCCACATTCGGGGGTGAGCAGTTCTTC.

About this clone itself: Different DNA sequences within this sample yield the same CDR3. The chain combines TRBV7-2 with TRBJ1-2, with D possibly TRBD1 on 6 matching bases. V was clipped by 1 base and J by 2 bases, with 8 bases between them. Germline V lookup: CDR1 SGHTA, CDR2 FQGNSA. The CDR3 is 14 residues long. CDR3 sequence reads: CASSLGGANYGYTF. Here the CDR3 DNA reads TGTGCCAGCAGCTTAGGGGGGGCGAACTATGGCTACACCTTC.

The chain is built from TRBV9 and TRBJ1-4; 7 positions agree with TRBD1. CDR1 and CDR2 from the germline V gene are SGDLS and YYNGEE. J lost 7 bases, V lost 0 bases, and 6 bases had no gene match. This CDR3 contains 15 residues. The CDR3 nucleotides are TGTGCCAGCAGCGTAGGTGACAGGGTGGGTGAAAAACTGTTTTTT. Translation: CASSVGDRVGEKLFF.

The chain joins TRBV5-1 to TRBJ2-1, with 13 bases that match TRBD2. The CDR3 length is 14 residues. Per germline, CDR1 SGHRS and CDR2 YFSETQ. The ends lost 5 bases at V and 7 bases at J; junction bases unmatched: 3. The CDR3: CASSGTSGINEQFF. CDR3 coding DNA: TGCGCCAGCAGTGGGACTAGCGGGATAAATGAGCAGTTCTTC.

The chain couples TRBV25-1 to TRBJ1-1; 8 nucleotides match TRBD1. The germline V gene has CDR1 MGHDK and CDR2 SYGVNS. This CDR3 contains 14 residues. After removal of 4 bases from V and 1 base from J, the junction contained 2 bases not matched to a gene. Here the CDR3 DNA reads TGTGCCAGCAGTGGGACAGGGAAGAACACTGAAGCTTTCTTT. It specifies CASSGTGKNTEAFF.

The chain's CDR3 is CASSWDSSTNEKLFF. The CDR3 nucleotides are TGTGCCAGCAGCTGGGACAGTTCAACTAATGAAAAACTGTTTTTT. The V gene is TRBV5-4, the J gene TRBJ1-4; TRBD1 matches at 7 bases. V lost 3 bases, J lost 0 bases, and 2 bases stayed unmatched. The CDR3 length is 15 residues. The germline CDR1 and CDR2 sequences are SGHNT and YYREEE (reference sequence).

The genes are TRBV9 and TRBJ2-5; 8 bases align to TRBD1. With 2 bases clipped from V and 5 bases from J, the junction kept 8 bases outside the gene matches. The CDR3 covers 15 residues. Germline V gives CDR1 SGDLS, CDR2 YYNGEE. The CDR3 region is CASSVQRQGRETQYF. Written as DNA, the CDR3 is TGTGCCAGCAGCGTTCAGCGACAGGGGCGGGAGACCCAGTACTTC.